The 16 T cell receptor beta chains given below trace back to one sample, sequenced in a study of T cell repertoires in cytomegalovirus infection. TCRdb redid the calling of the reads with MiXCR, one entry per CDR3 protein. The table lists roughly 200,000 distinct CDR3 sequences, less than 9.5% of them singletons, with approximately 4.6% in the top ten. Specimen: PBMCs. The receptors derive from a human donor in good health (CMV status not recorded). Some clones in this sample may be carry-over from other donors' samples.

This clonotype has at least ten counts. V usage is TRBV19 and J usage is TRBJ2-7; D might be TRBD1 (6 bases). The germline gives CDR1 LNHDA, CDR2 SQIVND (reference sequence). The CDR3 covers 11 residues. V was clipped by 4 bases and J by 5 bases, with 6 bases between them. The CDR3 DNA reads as TGTGCCAGTAGTAGGACAGACGAGCAGTACTTC. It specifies CASSRTDEQYF.

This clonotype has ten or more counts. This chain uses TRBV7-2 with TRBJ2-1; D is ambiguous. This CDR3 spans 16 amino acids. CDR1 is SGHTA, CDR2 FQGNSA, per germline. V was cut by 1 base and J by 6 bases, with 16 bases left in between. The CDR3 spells CASSLDTLVGFNEQFF. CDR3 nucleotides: TGTGCCAGCAGCTTAGATACCTTAGTGGGATTCAATGAGCAGTTCTTC.

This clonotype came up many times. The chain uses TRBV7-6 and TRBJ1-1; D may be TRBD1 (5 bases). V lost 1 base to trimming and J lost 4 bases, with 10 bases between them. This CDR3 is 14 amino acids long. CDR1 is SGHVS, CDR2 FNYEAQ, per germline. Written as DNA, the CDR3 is TGTGCCAGCAGCTTAGTAGGGAGGGGCACTGAAGCTTTCTTT. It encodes CASSLVGRGTEAFF.

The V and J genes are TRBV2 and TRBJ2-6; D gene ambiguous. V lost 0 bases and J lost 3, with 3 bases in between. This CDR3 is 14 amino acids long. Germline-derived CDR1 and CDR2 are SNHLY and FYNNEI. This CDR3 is CASSEARGANVLTF. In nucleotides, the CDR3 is TGTGCCAGCAGTGAAGCCCGTGGGGCCAACGTCCTGACTTTC.

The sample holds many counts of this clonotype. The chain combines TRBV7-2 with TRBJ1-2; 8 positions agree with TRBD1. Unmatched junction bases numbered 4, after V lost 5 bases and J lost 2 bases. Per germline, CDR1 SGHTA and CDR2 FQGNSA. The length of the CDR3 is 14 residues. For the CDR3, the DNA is TGTGCCAGCAGCCCCAGGGACAGGAACTATGGCTACACCTTC. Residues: CASSPRDRNYGYTF.

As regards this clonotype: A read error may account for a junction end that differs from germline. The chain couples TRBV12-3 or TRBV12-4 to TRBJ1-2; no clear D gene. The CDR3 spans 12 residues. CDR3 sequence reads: CPSSSNGYGYTF. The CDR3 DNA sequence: TGTCCCAGCAGTTCAAACGGTTATGGCTACACCTTC.

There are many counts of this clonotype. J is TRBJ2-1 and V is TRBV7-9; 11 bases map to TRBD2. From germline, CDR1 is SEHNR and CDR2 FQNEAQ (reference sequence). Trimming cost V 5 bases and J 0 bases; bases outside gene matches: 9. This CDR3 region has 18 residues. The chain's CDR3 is CASSPKRLAGSSYNEQFF. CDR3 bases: TGTGCCAGCAGCCCAAAGAGACTAGCGGGAAGCTCCTACAATGAGCAGTTCTTC.

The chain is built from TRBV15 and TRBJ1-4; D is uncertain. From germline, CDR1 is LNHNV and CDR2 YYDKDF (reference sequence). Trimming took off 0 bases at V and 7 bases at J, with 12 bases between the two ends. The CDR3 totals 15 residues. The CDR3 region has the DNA TGTGCCACCAGCAGAGATGTGGGCGCGGCTGAAAAACTGTTTTTT. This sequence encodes CATSRDVGAAEKLFF.

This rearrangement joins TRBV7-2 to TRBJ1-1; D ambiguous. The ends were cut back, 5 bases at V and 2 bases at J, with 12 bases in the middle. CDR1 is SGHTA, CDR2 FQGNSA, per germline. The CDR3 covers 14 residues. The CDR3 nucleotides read TGTGCCAGCAGCCCCGACACTATAAACACTGAAGCTTTCTTT. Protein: CASSPDTINTEAFF.

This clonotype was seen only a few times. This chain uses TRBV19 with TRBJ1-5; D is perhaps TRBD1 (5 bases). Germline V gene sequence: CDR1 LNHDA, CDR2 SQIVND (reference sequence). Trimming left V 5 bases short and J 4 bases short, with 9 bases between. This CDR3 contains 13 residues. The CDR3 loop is CASSFGANQPQHF. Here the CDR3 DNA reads TGTGCCAGTAGTTTCGGGGCTAATCAGCCCCAGCATTTT.

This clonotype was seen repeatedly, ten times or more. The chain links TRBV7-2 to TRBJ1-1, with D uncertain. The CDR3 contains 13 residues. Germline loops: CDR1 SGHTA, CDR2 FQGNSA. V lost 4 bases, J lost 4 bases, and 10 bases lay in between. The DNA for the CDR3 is TGTGCCAGCAGCTGGTCGATGAGCACTGAAGCTTTCTTT. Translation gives CASSWSMSTEAFF.

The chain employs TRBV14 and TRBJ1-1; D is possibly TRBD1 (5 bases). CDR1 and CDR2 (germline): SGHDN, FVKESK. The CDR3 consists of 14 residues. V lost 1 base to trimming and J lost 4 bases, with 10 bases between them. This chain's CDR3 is CASSQAFGGTEAFF. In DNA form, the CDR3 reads TGTGCCAGCAGCCAAGCATTTGGGGGCACTGAAGCTTTCTTT.

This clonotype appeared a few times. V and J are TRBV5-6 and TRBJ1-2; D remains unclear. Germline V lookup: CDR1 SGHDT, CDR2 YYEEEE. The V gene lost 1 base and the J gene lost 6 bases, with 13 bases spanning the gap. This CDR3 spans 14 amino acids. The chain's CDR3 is CASSLRGIGNGYTF. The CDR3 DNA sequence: TGTGCCAGCAGCTTGAGAGGGATCGGTAATGGCTACACCTTC. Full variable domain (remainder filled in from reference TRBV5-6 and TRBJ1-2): DAGVTQSPTHLIKTRGQQVTLRCSPKSGHDTVSWYQQALGQGPQFIFQYYEEEERQRGNFPDRFSGHQFPNYSSELNVNALLLGDSALYLCASSLRGIGNGYTFGSGTRLTVV.

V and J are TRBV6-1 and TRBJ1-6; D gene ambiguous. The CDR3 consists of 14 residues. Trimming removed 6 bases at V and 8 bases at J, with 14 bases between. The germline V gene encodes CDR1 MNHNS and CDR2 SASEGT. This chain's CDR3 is CASSTGSRDSPLHF. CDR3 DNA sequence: TGTGCCAGCAGCACCGGGAGCCGAGATTCACCCCTCCACTTT.

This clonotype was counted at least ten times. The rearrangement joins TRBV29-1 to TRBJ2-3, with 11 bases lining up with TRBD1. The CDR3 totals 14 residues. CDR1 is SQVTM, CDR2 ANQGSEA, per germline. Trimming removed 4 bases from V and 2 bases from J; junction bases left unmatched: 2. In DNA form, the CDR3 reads TGCAGCGTTGGGACAGGGGGCATCACAGATACGCAGTATTTT. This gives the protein CSVGTGGITDTQYF.

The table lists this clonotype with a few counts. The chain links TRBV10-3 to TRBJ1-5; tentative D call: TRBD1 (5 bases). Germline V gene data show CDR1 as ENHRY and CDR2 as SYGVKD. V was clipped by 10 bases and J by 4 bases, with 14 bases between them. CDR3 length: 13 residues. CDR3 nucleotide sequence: TGTGCCACCGAACCGAGGGGTAATCAGCCCCAGCATTTT. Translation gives CATEPRGNQPQHF.